This note documents a single T cell receptor (beta chain) sequence. Its antigen is still unknown. No much larger clone exists at a distance of one base, and base qualities are not known. This specimen belongs to a study of a mutant IDH1 vaccine in newly diagnosed glioma (dated by TCRdb to the early 2020s). Turning to the overall study: Across visits V03 through V10, patients got a total of eight vaccinations, given in weeks 1, 3, 5, 7, 11, 15, 19 and 23. Vaccination was initiated 4-6 weeks after radiotherapy alone, or concurrently with temozolomide cycles in the chemotherapy-containing groups. Peripheral blood samples were drawn at six visits, namely V03 (baseline), V05, V07, V10, V12 and V13. Prior to enrollment, standard therapy consisting of radiotherapy alone, temozolomide alone, or radiochemotherapy with temozolomide had been administered to patients, with the combination being received by most patients. For exploratory analyses, longitudinal TCRB deep sequencing was carried out in about two dozen treated patients wherever samples were available. Of the approximately 33 treated patients, approximately 62% were male and roughly 40% were female, and a mean age of approximately 40 years was recorded. On the study overall, not on this receptor specifically: According to the authors, sample limitations meant that analyses of patient blood samples could not be reproduced. No apparent relationship was observed between pseudoprogression and alterations in the top peripheral T cell clonotypes detected by TCRB sequencing. Immune responses induced by the vaccine were seen in over 90% of patients across multiple MHC alleles. Availability determined which PBMC samples were chosen for TCRB deep sequencing.

The intended sense of this specimen's time point label: week 23, last vaccination. Each vaccine dose was 300 ug of a 20-mer mutant IDH1 peptide in Montanide, given subcutaneously with topical imiquimod. The donors had newly diagnosed IDH1-mutant astrocytomas of WHO grade 3 or 4 that showed loss of nuclear ATRX. The samples were drawn from NOA16, a multicentre, single-arm, open-label phase I trial in Germany that tested a mutant IDH1 peptide vaccine in humans for the first time. Genomic DNA for TCRB sequencing was extracted from EDTA blood using the DNeasy Blood and Tissue Kit. Counted from cysteine to phenylalanine, this CDR3 has 14 amino acids. Only the CDR3 region is kept as DNA, spanning 42 bases read in frame from base 1. The germline ends are 15 bases apart after V is trimmed by 8 bases and J by 1 base. Per the germline V gene (reference sequence), MNHEY is the CDR1 and SMNVEV is the CDR2. Library preparation was by the immunoSEQ multiplex PCR assay. Rearranged TCR beta chain sequences were amplified with the hsTCRB Kit following the manufacturer's protocol. Sequencing of TCRB libraries was carried out on an Illumina MiSeq. The source study handled its data this way. The kit vendor's proprietary platform handled demultiplexing, trimming and gene mapping. TCRdb's version of the immuneACCESS table is confined to in-frame rearrangements and falls short of the full clone set. An unresolved V gene accounts for under half of the shortfall where checked; the remainder is of unknown origin. Clone size and V and J calls were adopted from that table, with D and trimming inferred from the DNA. Here the sample has 40,000 or so clones; approximately 84% occur a single time. The ten largest clones represent roughly 2.4% of the sample.

Recombination connected TRBV27 to TRBJ2-7; the D gene is perhaps TRBD2, from 5 matching bases. Sequencing used PBMCs, obtained from a glioma patient whose treatment included an IDH1 peptide vaccine. The sequence derives from a young woman with glioma. Some clones in this sample may be carry-over from other donors' samples. CDR3 region: CASSSGVYSYEQYF. The DNA reads TGTGCCAGCTCTTCCGGGGTTTATTCCTACGAGCAGTACTTC.